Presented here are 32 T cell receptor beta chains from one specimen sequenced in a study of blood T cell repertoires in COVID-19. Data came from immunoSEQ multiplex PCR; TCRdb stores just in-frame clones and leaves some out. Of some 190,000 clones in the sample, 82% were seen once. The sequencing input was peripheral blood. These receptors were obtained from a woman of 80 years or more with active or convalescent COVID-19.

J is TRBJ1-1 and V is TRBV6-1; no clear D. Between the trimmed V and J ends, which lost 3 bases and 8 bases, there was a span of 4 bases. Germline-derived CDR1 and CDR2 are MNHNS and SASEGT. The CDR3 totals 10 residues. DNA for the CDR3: TGTGCCAGCAGTGACAAAGAAGCTTTCTTT. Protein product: CASSDKEAFF.

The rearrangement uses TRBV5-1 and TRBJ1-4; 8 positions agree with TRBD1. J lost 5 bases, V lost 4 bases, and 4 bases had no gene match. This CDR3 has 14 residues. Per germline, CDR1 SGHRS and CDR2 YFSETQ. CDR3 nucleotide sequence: TGCGCCAGCAGCCCGGACAGGGTAAATGAAAAACTGTTTTTT. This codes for CASSPDRVNEKLFF.

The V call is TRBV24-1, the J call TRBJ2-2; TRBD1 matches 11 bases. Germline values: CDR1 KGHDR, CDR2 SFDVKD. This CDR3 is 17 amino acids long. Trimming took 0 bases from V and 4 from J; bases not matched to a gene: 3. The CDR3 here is CATSDLPGQGVTGELFF. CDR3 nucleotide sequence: TGTGCCACCAGTGATTTGCCGGGACAGGGGGTCACCGGGGAGCTGTTTTTT.

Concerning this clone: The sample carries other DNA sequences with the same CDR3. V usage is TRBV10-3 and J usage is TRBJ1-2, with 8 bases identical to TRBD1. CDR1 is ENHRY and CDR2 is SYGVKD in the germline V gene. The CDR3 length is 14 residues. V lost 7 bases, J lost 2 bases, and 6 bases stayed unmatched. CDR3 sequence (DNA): TGTGCCATCACCAGGACAGGGCCCAACTATGGCTACACCTTC. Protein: CAITRTGPNYGYTF.

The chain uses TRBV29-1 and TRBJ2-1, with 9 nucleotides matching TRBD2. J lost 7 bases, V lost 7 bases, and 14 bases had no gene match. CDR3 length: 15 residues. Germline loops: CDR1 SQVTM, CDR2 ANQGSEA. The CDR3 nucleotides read TGCAGCGCCATAGGCGGCCTAGCGGGAATTAATGAGCAGTTCTTC. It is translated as CSAIGGLAGINEQFF.

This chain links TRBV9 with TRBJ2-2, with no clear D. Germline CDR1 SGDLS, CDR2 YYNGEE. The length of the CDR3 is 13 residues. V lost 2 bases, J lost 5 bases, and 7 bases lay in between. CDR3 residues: CASSVRGTGELFF. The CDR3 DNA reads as TGTGCCAGCAGCGTCAGAGGTACCGGGGAGCTGTTTTTT.

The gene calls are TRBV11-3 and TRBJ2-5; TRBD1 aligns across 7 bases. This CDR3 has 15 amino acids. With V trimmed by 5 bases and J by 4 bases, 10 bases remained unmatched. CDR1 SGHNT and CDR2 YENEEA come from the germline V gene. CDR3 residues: CASSARQGGRETQYF. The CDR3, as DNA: TGTGCCAGCAGCGCAAGACAGGGTGGGCGAGAGACCCAGTACTTC.

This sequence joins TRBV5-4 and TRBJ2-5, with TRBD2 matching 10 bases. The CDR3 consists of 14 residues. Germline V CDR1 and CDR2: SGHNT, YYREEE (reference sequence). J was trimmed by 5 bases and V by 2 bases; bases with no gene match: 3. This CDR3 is CASSFSGRTETQYF. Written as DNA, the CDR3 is TGTGCCAGCAGCTTTAGCGGGAGGACTGAGACCCAGTACTTC.

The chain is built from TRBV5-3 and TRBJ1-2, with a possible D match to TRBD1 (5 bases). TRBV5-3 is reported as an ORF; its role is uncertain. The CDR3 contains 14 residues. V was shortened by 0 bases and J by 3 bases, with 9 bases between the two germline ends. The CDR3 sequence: CARSLAVGDYGYTF. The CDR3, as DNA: TGTGCCAGAAGCTTGGCCGTAGGGGACTATGGCTACACCTTC.

The CDR3 protein is CSASGLFPGAINEQFF. CDR3 sequence (DNA): TGCAGTGCTAGTGGGCTGTTCCCGGGAGCGATTAATGAGCAGTTCTTC. This sequence joins TRBV20-1 and TRBJ2-1, with D maybe TRBD2 (6 bases). The CDR3 extends over 16 amino acids. V lost 3 bases and J 7 bases, leaving 22 bases between the germline ends. Germline CDR1 DFQATT, CDR2 SNEGSKA (reference sequence).

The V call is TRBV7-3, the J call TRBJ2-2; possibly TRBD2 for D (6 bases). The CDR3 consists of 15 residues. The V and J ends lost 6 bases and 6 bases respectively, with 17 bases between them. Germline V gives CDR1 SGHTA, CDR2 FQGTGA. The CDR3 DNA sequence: TGTGCCAGCAGACCCGGTGCGGGATCCGCCGGGGAGCTGTTTTTT. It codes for CASRPGAGSAGELFF.

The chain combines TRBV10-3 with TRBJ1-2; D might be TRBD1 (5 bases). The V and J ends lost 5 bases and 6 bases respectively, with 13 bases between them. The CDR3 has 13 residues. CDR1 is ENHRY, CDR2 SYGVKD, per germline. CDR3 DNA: TGTGCCATCAGTAACGACAGATTGGATGGCTACACCTTC. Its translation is CAISNDRLDGYTF.

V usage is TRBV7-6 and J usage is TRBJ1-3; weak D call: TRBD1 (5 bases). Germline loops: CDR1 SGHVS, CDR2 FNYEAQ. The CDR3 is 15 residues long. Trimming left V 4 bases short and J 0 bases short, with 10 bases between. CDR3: CASSSSGFSGNTIYF. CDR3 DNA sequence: TGTGCCAGCAGCTCTTCAGGGTTCTCTGGAAACACCATATATTTT.

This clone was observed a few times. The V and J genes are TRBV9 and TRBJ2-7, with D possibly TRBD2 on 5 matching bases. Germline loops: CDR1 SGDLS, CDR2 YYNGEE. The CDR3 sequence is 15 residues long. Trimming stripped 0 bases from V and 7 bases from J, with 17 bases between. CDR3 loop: CASSVDGGAPLEQYF. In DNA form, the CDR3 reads TGTGCCAGCAGCGTAGATGGAGGAGCGCCTCTAGAGCAGTACTTC.

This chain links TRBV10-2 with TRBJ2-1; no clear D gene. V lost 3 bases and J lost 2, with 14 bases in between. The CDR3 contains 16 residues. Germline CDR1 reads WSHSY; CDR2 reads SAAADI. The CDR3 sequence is CASSDPGQAPYNEQFF. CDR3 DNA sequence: TGCGCCAGCAGTGACCCCGGCCAAGCGCCCTACAATGAGCAGTTCTTC.

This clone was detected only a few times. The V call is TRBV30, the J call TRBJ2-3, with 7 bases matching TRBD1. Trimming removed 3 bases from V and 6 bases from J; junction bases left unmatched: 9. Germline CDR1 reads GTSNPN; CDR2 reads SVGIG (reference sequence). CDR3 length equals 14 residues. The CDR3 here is CAWSLNRGSDTQYF. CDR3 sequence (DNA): TGTGCCTGGAGCTTAAACAGGGGCAGCGATACGCAGTATTTT.

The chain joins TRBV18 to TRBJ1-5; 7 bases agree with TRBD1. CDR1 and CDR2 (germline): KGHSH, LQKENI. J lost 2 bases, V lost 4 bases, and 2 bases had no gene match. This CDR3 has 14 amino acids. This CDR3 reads CASSRGQGNQPQHF. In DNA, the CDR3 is TGTGCCAGCTCACGTGGACAGGGCAATCAGCCCCAGCATTTT.

The CDR3 spells CASSDSGTEAFF. CDR3 DNA: TGTGCCAGCAGCGATTCCGGGACAGAAGCTTTCTTT. V gene TRBV13 combines with J gene TRBJ1-1, with D maybe TRBD1 (6 bases). Trimming took 5 bases from V and 8 from J, leaving 12 bases between them. CDR3 length: 12 residues. Germline CDR1 reads PRHDT; CDR2 reads FYEKMQ (reference sequence). Using reference TRBV13 and TRBJ1-1 for the parts outside the CDR3, the full variable domain is AAGVIQSPRHLIKEKRETATLKCYPIPRHDTVYWYQQGPGQDPQFLISFYEKMQSDKGSIPDRFSAQQFSDYHSELNMSSLELGDSALYFCASSDSGTEAFFGQGTRLTVV.

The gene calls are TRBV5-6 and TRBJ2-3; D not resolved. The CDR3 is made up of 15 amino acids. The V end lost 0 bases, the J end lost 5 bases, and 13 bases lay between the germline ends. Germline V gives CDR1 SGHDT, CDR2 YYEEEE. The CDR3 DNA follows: TGTGCCAGCAGCTTGGGTCACAGTTACGGAGATACGCAGTATTTT. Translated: CASSLGHSYGDTQYF.

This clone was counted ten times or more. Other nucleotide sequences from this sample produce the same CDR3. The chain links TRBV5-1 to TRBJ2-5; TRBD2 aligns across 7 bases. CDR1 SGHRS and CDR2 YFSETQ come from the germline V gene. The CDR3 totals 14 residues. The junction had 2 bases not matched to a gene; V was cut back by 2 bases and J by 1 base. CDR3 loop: CASSLLATQETQYF. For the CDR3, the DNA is TGCGCCAGCAGCTTACTAGCGACCCAAGAGACCCAGTACTTC. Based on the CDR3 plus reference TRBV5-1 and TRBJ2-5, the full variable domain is KAGVTQTPRYLIKTRGQQVTLSCSPISGHRSVSWYQQTPGQGLQFLFEYFSETQRNKGNFPGRFSGRQFSNSRSEMNVSTLELGDSALYLCASSLLATQETQYFGPGTRLLVL.

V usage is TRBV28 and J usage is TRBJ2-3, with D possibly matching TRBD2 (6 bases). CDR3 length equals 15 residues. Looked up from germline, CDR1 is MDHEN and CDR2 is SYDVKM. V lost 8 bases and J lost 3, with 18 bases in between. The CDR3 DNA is TGTGCCAGCGGAAGACAGTTTGGGGGGACAGATACGCAGTATTTT. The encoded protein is CASGRQFGGTDTQYF.

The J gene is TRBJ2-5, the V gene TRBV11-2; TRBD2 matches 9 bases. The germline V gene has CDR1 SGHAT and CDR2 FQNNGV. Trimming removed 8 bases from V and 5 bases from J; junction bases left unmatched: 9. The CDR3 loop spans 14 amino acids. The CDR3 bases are TGTGCCAGCGGCATAGCGGGAGCGGGGGAGACCCAGTACTTC. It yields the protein CASGIAGAGETQYF.

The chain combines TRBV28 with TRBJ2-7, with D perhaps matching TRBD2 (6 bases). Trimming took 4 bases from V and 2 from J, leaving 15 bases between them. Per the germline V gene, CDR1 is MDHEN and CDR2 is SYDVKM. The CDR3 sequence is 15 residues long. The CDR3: CASSSTTRTAYEQYF. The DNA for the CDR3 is TGTGCCAGCAGTTCCACGACTAGGACTGCCTACGAGCAGTACTTC.

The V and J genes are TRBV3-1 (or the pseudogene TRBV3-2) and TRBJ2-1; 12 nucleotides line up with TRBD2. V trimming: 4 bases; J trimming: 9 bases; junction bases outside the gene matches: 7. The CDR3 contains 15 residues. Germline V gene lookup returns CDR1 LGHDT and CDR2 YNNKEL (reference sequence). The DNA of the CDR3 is TGTGCCAGCAGCCCGACTAGCGGGAGACAGGGTGAGCAGTTCTTC. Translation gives CASSPTSGRQGEQFF.

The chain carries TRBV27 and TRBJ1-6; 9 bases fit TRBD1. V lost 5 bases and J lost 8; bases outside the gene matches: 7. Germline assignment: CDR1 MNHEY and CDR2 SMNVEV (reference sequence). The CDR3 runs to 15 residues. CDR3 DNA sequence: TGTGCCAGCAGTCCTCCGGACAGGGGTGATTCACCCCTCCACTTT. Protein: CASSPPDRGDSPLHF.

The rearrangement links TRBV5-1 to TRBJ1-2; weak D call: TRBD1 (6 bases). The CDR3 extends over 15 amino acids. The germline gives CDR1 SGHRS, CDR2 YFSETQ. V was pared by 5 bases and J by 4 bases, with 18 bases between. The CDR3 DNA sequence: TGCGCCAGCAGACCGGGACAAAGGGAGGGCTATGGCTACACCTTC. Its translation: CASRPGQREGYGYTF.

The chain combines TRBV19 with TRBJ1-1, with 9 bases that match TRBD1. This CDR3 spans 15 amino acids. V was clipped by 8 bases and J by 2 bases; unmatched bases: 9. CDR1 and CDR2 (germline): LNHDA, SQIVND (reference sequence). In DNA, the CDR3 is TGTGCCAGTTACCGGGACAGGGCCCCTAACACTGAAGCTTTCTTT. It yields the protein CASYRDRAPNTEAFF.

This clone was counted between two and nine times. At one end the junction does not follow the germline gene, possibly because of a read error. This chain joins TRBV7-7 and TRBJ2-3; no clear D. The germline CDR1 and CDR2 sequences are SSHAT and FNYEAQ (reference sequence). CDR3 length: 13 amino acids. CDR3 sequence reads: CASSPEVLATQYF. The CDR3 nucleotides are TGTGCTAGCAGCCCCGAGGTCCTCGCTACGCAGTATTTT. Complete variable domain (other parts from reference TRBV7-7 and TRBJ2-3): GAGVSQSPRYKVTKRGQDVTLRCDPISSHATLYWYQQALGQGPEFLTYFNYEAQPDKSGLPSDRFSAERPEGSISTLTIQRTEQRDSAMYRCASSPEVLATQYFGPGTRLTVL.

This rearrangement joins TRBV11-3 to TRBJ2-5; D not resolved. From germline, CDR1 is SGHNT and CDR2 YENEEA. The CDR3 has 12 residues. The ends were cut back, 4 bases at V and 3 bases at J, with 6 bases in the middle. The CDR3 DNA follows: TGTGCCAGCAGCTCCCGTGAAGAGACCCAGTACTTC. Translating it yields CASSSREETQYF.

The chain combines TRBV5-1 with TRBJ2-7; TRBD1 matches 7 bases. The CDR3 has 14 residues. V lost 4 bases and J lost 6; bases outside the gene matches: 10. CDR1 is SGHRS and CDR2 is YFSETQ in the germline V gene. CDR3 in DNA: TGCGCCAGCAGCCAAAGACAGGGTACCTCCGAGCAGTACTTC. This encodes CASSQRQGTSEQYF.

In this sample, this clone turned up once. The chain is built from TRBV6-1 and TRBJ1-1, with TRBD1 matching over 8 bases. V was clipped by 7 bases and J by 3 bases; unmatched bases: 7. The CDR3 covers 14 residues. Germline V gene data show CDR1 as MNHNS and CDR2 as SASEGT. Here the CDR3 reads CASIGQGADTEAFF. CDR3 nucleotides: TGTGCCAGCATTGGACAGGGAGCCGACACTGAAGCTTTCTTT.

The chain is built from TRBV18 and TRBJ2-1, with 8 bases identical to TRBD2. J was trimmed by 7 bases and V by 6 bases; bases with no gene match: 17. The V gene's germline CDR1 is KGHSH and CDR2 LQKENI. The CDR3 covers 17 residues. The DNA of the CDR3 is TGTGCCAGCTCTCCCCGACTAGCGACAACGATGGGGAATGAGCAGTTCTTC. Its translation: CASSPRLATTMGNEQFF.